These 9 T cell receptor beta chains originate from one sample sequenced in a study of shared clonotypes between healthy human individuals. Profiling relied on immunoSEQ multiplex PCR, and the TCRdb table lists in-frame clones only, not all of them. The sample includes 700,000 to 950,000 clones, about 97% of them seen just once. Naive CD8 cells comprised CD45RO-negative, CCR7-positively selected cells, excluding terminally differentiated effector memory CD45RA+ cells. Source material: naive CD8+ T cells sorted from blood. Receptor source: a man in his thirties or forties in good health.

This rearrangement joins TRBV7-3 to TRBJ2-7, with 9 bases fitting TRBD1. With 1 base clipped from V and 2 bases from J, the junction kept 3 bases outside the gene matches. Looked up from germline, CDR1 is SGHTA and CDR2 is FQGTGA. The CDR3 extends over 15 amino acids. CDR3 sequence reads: CASSLSGTGPYEQYF. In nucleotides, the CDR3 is TGTGCCAGCAGCTTAAGTGGGACAGGGCCCTACGAGCAGTACTTC.

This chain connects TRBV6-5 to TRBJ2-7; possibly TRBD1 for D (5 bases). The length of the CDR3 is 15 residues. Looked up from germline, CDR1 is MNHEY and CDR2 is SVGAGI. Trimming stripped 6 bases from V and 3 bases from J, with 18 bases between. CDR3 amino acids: CASSQGPPGHYEQYF. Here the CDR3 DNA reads TGTGCCAGCAGCCAGGGTCCTCCTGGGCACTACGAGCAGTACTTC.

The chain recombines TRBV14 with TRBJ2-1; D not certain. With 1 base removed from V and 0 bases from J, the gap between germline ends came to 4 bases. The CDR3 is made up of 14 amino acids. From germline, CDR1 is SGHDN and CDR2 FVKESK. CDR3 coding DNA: TGTGCCAGCAGCCAAGCCGGCTCCTACAATGAGCAGTTCTTC. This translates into CASSQAGSYNEQFF.

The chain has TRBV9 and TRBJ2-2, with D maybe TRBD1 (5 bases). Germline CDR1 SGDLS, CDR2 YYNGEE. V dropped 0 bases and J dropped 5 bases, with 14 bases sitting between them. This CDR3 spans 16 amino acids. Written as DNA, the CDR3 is TGTGCCAGCAGCGTAGCAGGGCTAGATTTAACCGGGGAGCTGTTTTTT. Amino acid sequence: CASSVAGLDLTGELFF.

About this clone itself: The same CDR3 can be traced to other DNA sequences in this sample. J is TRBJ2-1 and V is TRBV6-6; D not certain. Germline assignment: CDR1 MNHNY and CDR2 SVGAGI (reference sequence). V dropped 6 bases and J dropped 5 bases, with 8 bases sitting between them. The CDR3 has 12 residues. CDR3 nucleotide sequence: TGTGCCAGCAGCCCGGTGCACAATGAGCAGTTCTTC. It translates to CASSPVHNEQFF.

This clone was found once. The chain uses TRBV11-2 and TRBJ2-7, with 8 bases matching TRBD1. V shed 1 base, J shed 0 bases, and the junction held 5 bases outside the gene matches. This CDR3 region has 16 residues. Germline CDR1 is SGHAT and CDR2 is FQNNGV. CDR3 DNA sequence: TGTGCCAGCAGCTTAGTTCGGGGGACAGGCTCCTACGAGCAGTACTTC. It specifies CASSLVRGTGSYEQYF.

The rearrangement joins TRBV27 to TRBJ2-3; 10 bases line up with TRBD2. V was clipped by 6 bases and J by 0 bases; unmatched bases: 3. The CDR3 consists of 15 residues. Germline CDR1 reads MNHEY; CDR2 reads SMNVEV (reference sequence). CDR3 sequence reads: CASRTSGTSTDTQYF. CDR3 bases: TGTGCCAGCAGAACTAGCGGGACTAGCACAGATACGCAGTATTTT.

CDR3 loop: CASRLFGRGQETQYF. For the CDR3, the DNA is TGTGCCAGCAGGCTTTTTGGGAGGGGACAAGAGACCCAGTACTTC. The chain is built from TRBV5-5 and TRBJ2-5; 7 bases match TRBD2. The ends lost 5 bases at V and 2 bases at J; junction bases unmatched: 9. The V gene's germline CDR1 is SGHKS and CDR2 YYEKEE (reference sequence). The CDR3 totals 15 residues. Full variable domain (missing parts from reference TRBV5-5 and TRBJ2-5): DAGVTQSPTHLIKTRGQQVTLRCSPISGHKSVSWYQQVLGQGPQFIFQYYEKEERGRGNFPDRFSARQFPNYSSELNVNALLLGDSALYLCASRLFGRGQETQYFGPGTRLLVL.

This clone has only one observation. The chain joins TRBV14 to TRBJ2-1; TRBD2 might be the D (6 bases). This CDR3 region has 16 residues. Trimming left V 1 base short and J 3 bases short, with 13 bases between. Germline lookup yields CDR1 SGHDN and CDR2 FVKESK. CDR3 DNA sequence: TGTGCCAGCAGCCAAGGACCGGGAGAATACTACAATGAGCAGTTCTTC. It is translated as CASSQGPGEYYNEQFF.